The clone carrying this T cell receptor beta chain occurred a few times. The antigen is undetermined. Preparation of the TCRbeta library involved a method that used unique molecular identifiers. TCRdb reprocessed the PCR reads via MiXCR and lists one record per CDR3 protein. The data hold more than 200,000 distinct CDR3 sequences, with about 8.4% observed a single time. This record belongs to a study of T-cell reconstitution after alpha-beta-depleted transplantation in children. Study conclusions and caveats: The authors attributed T-cell counts and diversity one year after transplant mostly to newly produced T cells.

V was cut by 0 bases and J by 4 bases, with 13 bases left in between. The CDR3 consists of 16 residues. Per the germline V gene, CDR1 is LGHNA and CDR2 is YSLEER. This sequence originates from a male patient between 2 and 10 years old who had a stem cell transplant for acute myeloid leukemia, so the T cells may come from the graft donor. Sequences were derived from PBMCs, mostly from graft donor cells, sampled 360 days after TCRalphabeta/CD19-depleted stem cell transplant. The genes are TRBV4-3 and TRBJ1-5, with a tentative D call TRBD1 (5 bases). CDR3 loop: CASSQDRTGRNQPQHF. The CDR3 coding sequence is TGCGCCAGCAGCCAAGATCGTACGGGGCGGAATCAGCCCCAGCATTTT.